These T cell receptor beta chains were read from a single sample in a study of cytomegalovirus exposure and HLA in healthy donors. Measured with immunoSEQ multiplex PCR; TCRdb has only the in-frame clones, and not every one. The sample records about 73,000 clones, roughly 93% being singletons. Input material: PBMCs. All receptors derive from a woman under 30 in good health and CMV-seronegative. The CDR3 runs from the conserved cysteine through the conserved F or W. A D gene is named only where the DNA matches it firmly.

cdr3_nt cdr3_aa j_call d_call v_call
TGTGCCAGCAGTGAGAACCGGGAACCCGGGGAGCTGTTTTTT CASSENREPGELFF TRBJ2-2 . TRBV2
TGTGCCATCAGTGACAGGGTCCACGAGCAGTACTTC CAISDRVHEQYF TRBJ2-7 . TRBV10-3
TGTGCCAGCAGTGGTAGGACTAGCGGGGGGTTCTACAATGAGCAGTTCTTC CASSGRTSGGFYNEQFF TRBJ2-1 TRBD2 TRBV6-1
TGCGCCAGCAGCCAAGGACAGGCTTCGAACACCGGGGAGCTGTTTTTT CASSQGQASNTGELFF TRBJ2-2 TRBD1 TRBV5-1
TGTGCCAGCAGTTTATCGACAGGGGAGGGTTTTAGGGAGTTCTTC CASSLSTGEGFREFF TRBJ2-1 . TRBV27
TGTGCCAGCAGCCGTTGGACTAGCGGGAGGCCCTACGAGCAGTACTTC CASSRWTSGRPYEQYF TRBJ2-7 TRBD2 TRBV5-6
TGTGCCAGCAGTGAAAGCAGGGGGAGCCAAGAGACCCAGTACTTC CASSESRGSQETQYF TRBJ2-5 TRBD1 TRBV2
TGTGCCATCGGCCAGGCGTCCACAGATACGCAGTATTTT CAIGQASTDTQYF TRBJ2-3 . TRBV10-3
TGCAGCGTAGGGACTAGCGGGAGTGGGGGTGAGCAGTTCTTC CSVGTSGSGGEQFF TRBJ2-1 TRBD2 TRBV29-1
TGTGCCAGCAGGCCCCGAGGAGGGATCACTGAAGCTTTCTTT CASRPRGGITEAFF TRBJ1-1 . TRBV27